The 25 T cell receptor beta chains given below trace back to one sample, sequenced in a study of T cells in localized non-small cell lung cancer. Generated by immunoSEQ multiplex PCR, the TCRdb table keeps only in-frame clones and is missing some. The sample lists under 95,000 clones; approximately 80% were seen once. The sequencing here drew on peripheral blood, taken before any cancer treatment. The receptors originated from a female donor older than 55 with stage I lung adenocarcinoma.

This chain links TRBV7-6 with TRBJ2-3, with unresolved D. The V end lost 2 bases, the J end lost 5 bases, and 8 bases lay between the germline ends. Germline V CDR1 and CDR2: SGHVS, FNYEAQ. The CDR3 length is 13 residues. The CDR3 bases are TGTGCCAGCAGCTTATCGCCAAAAGATACGCAGTATTTT. The encoded protein is CASSLSPKDTQYF.

V and J are TRBV14 and TRBJ2-3, with a weak D call TRBD2 (5 bases). The CDR3 covers 16 residues. The ends were cut back, 2 bases at V and 2 bases at J, with 14 bases in the middle. Germline CDR1 is SGHDN and CDR2 is FVKESK. The CDR3 here is CASSQQGLRVTDTQYF. CDR3 nucleotides: TGTGCCAGCAGCCAACAAGGCCTGCGGGTCACAGATACGCAGTATTTT.

The gene calls are TRBV9 and TRBJ2-2, with D uncertain. Looked up from germline, CDR1 is SGDLS and CDR2 is YYNGEE. This CDR3 contains 15 residues. Trimming stripped 2 bases from V and 0 bases from J, with 8 bases between. Here the CDR3 DNA reads TGTGCCAGCAGCGTTTACGAATCGAACACCGGGGAGCTGTTTTTT. Its translation is CASSVYESNTGELFF.

This clone was detected only a few times. This rearrangement joins TRBV4-3 to TRBJ2-2; 10 nucleotides match TRBD2. Germline CDR1 LGHNA, CDR2 YSLEER. With V trimmed by 0 bases and J by 11 bases, 12 bases remained unmatched. The CDR3 totals 17 residues. Written as DNA, the CDR3 is TGCGCCAGCAGCCAAGATGTATCGAGCGGGGGGGCCGTAGAGCTGTTTTTT. This gives the protein CASSQDVSSGGAVELFF.

The chain combines TRBV7-9 with TRBJ2-7, with D possibly matching TRBD1 (5 bases). Between the trimmed V and J ends, which lost 5 bases and 2 bases, there was a span of 10 bases. There are 13 residues in the CDR3. Germline CDR1 and CDR2: SEHNR and FQNEAQ (reference sequence). CDR3 amino acids: CASSPRTPYEQYF. The CDR3 nucleotides read TGTGCCAGCAGCCCCCGGACACCCTACGAGCAGTACTTC.

The V gene is TRBV9, the J gene TRBJ2-2; 7 positions match TRBD1. This CDR3 region has 14 residues. V gave up 5 bases and J gave up 4 bases; unmatched junction bases: 5. The germline gives CDR1 SGDLS, CDR2 YYNGEE. This chain's CDR3 is CASRTGAGTGELFF. The CDR3, as DNA: TGTGCCAGCAGAACAGGGGCGGGCACCGGGGAGCTGTTTTTT.

The V and J genes are TRBV4-3 and TRBJ2-1, with D possibly matching TRBD1 (5 bases). V dropped 2 bases and J dropped 6 bases, with 11 bases sitting between them. Germline CDR1 and CDR2: LGHNA and YSLEER. The CDR3 length is 14 residues. CDR3 amino acids: CASSQITGANEQFF. The CDR3 bases are TGCGCCAGCAGCCAAATTACTGGGGCCAATGAGCAGTTCTTC.

This chain joins TRBV7-2 and TRBJ2-7; unclear D gene. The CDR3 contains 12 residues. CDR1 and CDR2 from the germline V gene are SGHTA and FQGNSA. V shed 2 bases and J shed 6 bases, with 8 bases lying between them. CDR3 residues: CASSLLSSEQYF. For the CDR3, the DNA is TGTGCCAGCAGCTTATTAAGTAGCGAGCAGTACTTC.

The V and J genes are TRBV5-6 and TRBJ2-2, with TRBD1 identical over 8 bases. This CDR3 has 18 residues. Germline CDR1 SGHDT, CDR2 YYEEEE. V was pared by 0 bases and J by 3 bases, with 10 bases of the junction left unmatched. CDR3 in amino acids: CASSLGASGGPYTGELFF. Here the CDR3 DNA reads TGTGCCAGCAGCTTGGGAGCCTCAGGGGGCCCTTACACCGGGGAGCTGTTTTTT.

V gene TRBV6-6 combines with J gene TRBJ1-1, with 7 nucleotides matching TRBD1. Per germline, CDR1 MNHNY and CDR2 SVGAGI (reference sequence). With V trimmed by 6 bases and J by 1 base, 2 bases remained unmatched. This CDR3 is built from 13 residues. The CDR3 is CASSRTGNTEAFF. CDR3 DNA: TGTGCCAGCAGCCGGACAGGGAACACTGAAGCTTTCTTT.

The V gene is TRBV7-2, the J gene TRBJ1-6; TRBD1 aligns across 8 bases. Germline V lookup: CDR1 SGHTA, CDR2 FQGNSA. There are 18 residues in the CDR3. With 5 bases clipped from V and 0 bases from J, the junction kept 9 bases outside the gene matches. In DNA, the CDR3 is TGTGCCAGCAGCCCCCGGAGGACAGGGAGCTCCTATAATTCACCCCTCCACTTT. Translated, it gives CASSPRRTGSSYNSPLHF.

The rearrangement joins TRBV30 to TRBJ1-2; the D gene is possibly TRBD1 (6 bases). The CDR3 has 12 amino acids. Germline V gene lookup returns CDR1 GTSNPN and CDR2 SVGIG (reference sequence). Trimming took 2 bases from V and 4 from J, leaving 8 bases between them. The CDR3 protein is CAWSTGIYGYTF. CDR3 DNA: TGTGCCTGGAGTACAGGGATCTATGGCTACACCTTC.

The V call is TRBV7-2, the J call TRBJ2-4; a possible D gene is TRBD2 (6 bases). Germline V gene data show CDR1 as SGHTA and CDR2 as FQGNSA. Deletions cut 2 bases from V and 2 bases from J, with 10 bases between. The CDR3 is 15 residues long. CDR3 sequence: CASSLLRGPKNIQYF. The CDR3 DNA sequence: TGTGCCAGCAGCTTATTGCGGGGACCCAAAAACATTCAGTACTTC.

The chain links TRBV13 to TRBJ2-2, with 9 nucleotides matching TRBD1. This CDR3 region has 15 residues. After removal of 2 bases from V and 8 bases from J, the junction contained 6 bases not matched to a gene. Germline V gene sequence: CDR1 PRHDT, CDR2 FYEKMQ (reference sequence). CDR3 coding DNA: TGTGCCAGCAGCTTAAGGGGACAGGGCTCTGGGGAGCTGTTTTTT. It is translated as CASSLRGQGSGELFF.

The CDR3 loop is CAWSALGPSRNTEAFF. CDR3 bases: TGTGCCTGGAGTGCACTCGGACCGTCGCGGAACACTGAAGCTTTCTTT. V gene TRBV30 combines with J gene TRBJ1-1; no definite D call. The CDR3 extends over 16 amino acids. Looked up from germline, CDR1 is GTSNPN and CDR2 is SVGIG (reference sequence). Between the trimmed V and J ends, which lost 1 base and 1 base, there was a span of 16 bases.

The chain recombines TRBV14 with TRBJ2-1; D is perhaps TRBD1 (6 bases). CDR1 and CDR2 from the germline V gene are SGHDN and FVKESK. The CDR3 is 12 amino acids. V lost 6 bases and J lost 7, with 10 bases in between. The CDR3 region has the DNA TGTGCCAGCAGACAACAGGGAAATGAGCAGTTCTTC. This codes for CASRQQGNEQFF.

V and J are TRBV6-1 and TRBJ1-4; D perhaps matches TRBD1 (5 bases). The V gene's germline CDR1 is MNHNS and CDR2 SASEGT. V dropped 10 bases and J dropped 3 bases, with 12 bases sitting between them. CDR3 length equals 13 residues. The CDR3 sequence is CATRDGSNEKLFF. CDR3 coding DNA: TGTGCCACCCGGGACGGCTCTAATGAAAAACTGTTTTTT.

This chain joins TRBV19 and TRBJ2-7, with 11 bases identical to TRBD2. Germline V gives CDR1 LNHDA, CDR2 SQIVND (reference sequence). This CDR3 is built from 15 residues. J was trimmed by 4 bases and V by 3 bases; bases with no gene match: 5. CDR3 loop: CASSMAGLADYEQYF. The CDR3 DNA sequence: TGTGCCAGTAGTATGGCGGGACTAGCGGATTACGAGCAGTACTTC.

This sequence joins TRBV30 and TRBJ2-7, with TRBD1 as a possible D gene (6 bases). The germline V and J ends were trimmed by 2 bases and 3 bases, with 17 bases remaining between them. Germline CDR1 is GTSNPN and CDR2 is SVGIG (reference sequence). This CDR3 contains 15 residues. CDR3 in DNA: TGTGCCTGGAGTAAGCCGGGACATACCTTCTACGAGCAGTACTTC. Translated: CAWSKPGHTFYEQYF.

The J gene is TRBJ2-7, the V gene TRBV7-2; 8 bases align to TRBD2. There are 16 residues in the CDR3. CDR1 SGHTA and CDR2 FQGNSA come from the germline V gene. With 1 base clipped from V and 3 bases from J, the junction kept 8 bases outside the gene matches. The CDR3 nucleotides read TGTGCCAGCAGCTTAGAGACGGCGGGAGGCTTCTACGAGCAGTACTTC. It yields the protein CASSLETAGGFYEQYF.

The chain combines TRBV9 with TRBJ1-2; D is unclear. The CDR3 loop spans 14 amino acids. V was pared by 6 bases and J by 4 bases, with 16 bases between. Looked up from germline, CDR1 is SGDLS and CDR2 is YYNGEE. CDR3 residues: CASTMAAAGYGYTF. The CDR3 nucleotides read TGTGCCAGCACAATGGCGGCAGCCGGCTATGGCTACACCTTC.

V gene TRBV18 combines with J gene TRBJ1-1, with 7 bases that match TRBD1. Germline V gene data show CDR1 as KGHSH and CDR2 as LQKENI. This CDR3 spans 14 amino acids. With V trimmed by 5 bases and J by 1 base, 4 bases remained unmatched. For the CDR3, the DNA is TGTGCCAGCTCATCGACAGGGTCGAACACTGAAGCTTTCTTT. Residues: CASSSTGSNTEAFF.

This chain joins TRBV5-1 and TRBJ2-2; D might be TRBD2 (6 bases). This CDR3 is built from 14 residues. From germline, CDR1 is SGHRS and CDR2 YFSETQ. V dropped 4 bases and J dropped 4 bases, with 11 bases sitting between them. The CDR3 DNA sequence: TGCGCCAGCAGCGCGGGACTTGTCACCGGGGAGCTGTTTTTT. Translated, it gives CASSAGLVTGELFF.

This clone was seen a few times. The chain links TRBV5-4 to TRBJ2-7; weak D call: TRBD1 (6 bases). Trimming removed 2 bases from V and 5 bases from J, with 11 bases in between. Germline V CDR1 and CDR2: SGHNT, YYREEE (reference sequence). The CDR3 spans 13 residues. CDR3 protein: CASSFGGANEQYF. CDR3 coding DNA: TGTGCCAGCAGCTTTGGGGGCGCGAACGAGCAGTACTTC.

This chain connects TRBV18 to TRBJ1-5; possible D gene TRBD1, 6 bases. Trimming removed 2 bases at V and 7 bases at J, with 12 bases between. CDR1 KGHSH and CDR2 LQKENI come from the germline V gene. The CDR3 extends over 14 amino acids. CDR3 nucleotides: TGTGCCAGCTCACCAATGGCAGGGGTACAGCCCCAGCATTTT. This gives the protein CASSPMAGVQPQHF.